This TCR beta chain was captured by sequencing in a study of memory CD4+ T cells and cytomegalovirus serostatus (dated 2019 in TCRdb). In terms of the full investigation: A total of some 33 healthy Belgian adults, of whom 9 were CMV seropositive and some 24 were CMV seronegative, were included in the cohort. The study sequenced CD4+ memory TCRbeta repertoires of a Belgian cohort with known cytomegalovirus serostatus to replicate a published TCR-based CMV serostatus classifier. Results the study describes overall, beyond this receptor: Among the 150 to 200 previously reported CMV-associated TCRbeta sequences, some 69 showed up in the CD4+ memory repertoires, with each one found in between one and five individuals. For CMV serostatus prediction, a median bootstrapped AUC of about 0.95 was reached with the original framework, and a median bootstrapped AUC of 0.91 was reached with a US-trained random forest. The results were interpreted as suggesting that the CMV-associated TCR signature is mostly present in the CD4+ memory repertoire. Only CD4+CD45RO+ memory cells were sequenced, in contrast to the original study, which included naive and memory CD4+ and CD8+ populations. The original-framework classifier achieved a median bootstrapped AUC of roughly 0.95 with a 95% CI of 0.76-1.00 on the Belgian cohort.

Genomic DNA was extracted from sorted cells with the Quick-DNA Microprep Kit. Amplification of TCRbeta DNA was done with the immunoSEQ hsTCRbeta kit, following the protocol from the manufacturer. An Illumina MiSeq instrument was used to sequence the TCRbeta libraries. The authors' analysis ran thus. Once out-of-frame sequences had been removed, millions of distinct TCRbeta sequences were left, which works out to an average of roughly 64,000 per individual. Each individual was scored using the number of 164 previously reported CMV-associated TCRbeta sequences that the individual carried and the total number of productive distinct TCRbeta sequences. A beta-binomial model was reimplemented in Python, and scikit-learn random forests with default parameters were trained on US cohort data. Classifier performance on the Belgian cohort was reported as the median AUC with percentile confidence intervals calculated over 10,000 bootstrap iterations. TCRdb took over this immuneACCESS table, retaining in-frame rearrangements with V and J assigned. Such tables are incomplete; in checked studies, under half of the missing clones stem from an unresolved V gene, and the remainder is unexplained. That table is the source of V, J and clone size, and D and trimming were worked out from the DNA. The sample data list 38,000 or so clones, and more than 75% of these were observed just once. Of the sample, roughly 0.87% falls within the top ten clones.

V has 3 bases trimmed and J has 3 bases trimmed; junction bases matching no gene number 7. The CDR3, cysteine through phenylalanine, is 15 amino acids long. Only the CDR3 portion is preserved as DNA: 45 bases, with reading frame beginning at the first base. CDR1 and CDR2, looked up from the germline V gene, are SGHTA and FQGNSA. As to this clone: Its antigen specificity is not known. No much larger clonotype is one base removed from it; base qualities were not supplied.

Single viable CD3+CD4+CD8-CD45RO+ cells were sorted as memory CD4+ T cells on a FACSAria II. To determine CMV serostatus, a Roche Elecsys assay was used that detects serum IgG against CMV pp150, pp28, p38 and p52. Following thawing, total CD4+ T cells were enriched through positive selection using CD4 magnetic microbeads. The samples came from a separate study whose specific focus was interrogating the CD4+ T cell memory repertoire. Following standard operating procedures, peripheral blood mononuclear cells were isolated and cryopreserved, while serum was kept at -80 degrees C. The staining relied on CD3-PerCP (BW264/56), CD4-APC (RPA-T4), CD45RO-PE (UCHT1) and CD8-Pacific Orange (3B5) antibodies, and Sytox blue was used to exclude non-viable cells.

The chain is assembled from TRBV7-2 and TRBJ2-7; 8 of the junction bases match TRBD2. The TCR comes from an adult in good health and CMV-seronegative. The material sequenced was memory CD4+ T cells from blood. The nucleotides read TGTGCCAGCAGCTTTTTGGGGCGGGGGGACTACGAGCAGTACTTC. Translated, this gives CASSFLGRGDYEQYF.